This T cell receptor (beta chain) originates from a study of T-cell memory formation after mild COVID-19. TCRdb analysed the 5' RACE reads with MiXCR anew, one entry per CDR3 protein. The table lists some 270,000 distinct CDR3 sequences, 15% to 17% of them singletons. The germline CDR1 and CDR2 sequences are SQVTM and ANQGSEA. The CDR3 is 13 residues long. V was cut by 4 bases and J by 2 bases, with 11 bases left in between. Sequencing was carried out using PBMCs or a T cell subset sorted from them (not recorded which). The receptor was derived from an adult woman who had mild COVID-19 (a few samples of this study predate the infection). Cell type and time point are not known. This chain joins TRBV29-1 and TRBJ1-2; D remains unclear. The CDR3 nucleotides are TGCAGCGTTGGCCTACTACTCAACTATGGCTACACCTTC. Translation: CSVGLLLNYGYTF.